The next 28 T cell receptor beta chains were all read from a single sample in a study of T cells in Graves' hyperthyroidism and ophthalmopathy. Amplification yielded TCR beta CDR3 regions, with RNA transcripts as the source. The HTBI primer set served for first-round RT-PCR of the TCR CDR3. MiXCR, run by TCRdb on the multiplex PCR reads, gives a single entry per CDR3 protein. This sample has roughly 380,000 distinct CDR3 sequences, with less than 15% found just once. Sequences were obtained from blood. The receptors here all came from a man aged 25-40 years with Graves' hyperthyroidism that later progressed to Graves' ophthalmopathy.

The sample holds many counts of this clonotype. V is TRBV27 and J is TRBJ1-1; tentative D call: TRBD1 (5 bases). The V gene's germline CDR1 is MNHEY and CDR2 SMNVEV (reference sequence). This CDR3 is built from 19 residues. V was trimmed by 0 bases and J by 3 bases, leaving 23 bases between them. The CDR3 bases are TGTGCCAGCAGTTTATCGAAAGGTACACGAGGGGCGAGGGACACTGAAGCTTTCTTT. Its protein product is CASSLSKGTRGARDTEAFF.

This clonotype was counted a few times. The rearrangement links TRBV7-6 to TRBJ1-6; TRBD1 matches 7 bases. This CDR3 spans 16 amino acids. Trimming took 0 bases from V and 10 from J; bases not matched to a gene: 9. Looked up from germline, CDR1 is SGHVS and CDR2 is FNYEAQ. The CDR3 reads CASSLAGPRQGSPLHF. The CDR3 DNA sequence: TGTGCCAGCAGCTTAGCCGGGCCCAGACAGGGCTCACCCCTCCACTTT.

The rearrangement uses TRBV7-2 and TRBJ1-5; 11 bases map to TRBD1. The CDR3 is 16 amino acids. V lost 5 bases and J lost 2; bases outside the gene matches: 5. Germline loops: CDR1 SGHTA, CDR2 FQGNSA. The CDR3 is CASSLRTGGGNQPQHF. In nucleotides, the CDR3 is TGTGCCAGCAGCCTCAGGACAGGGGGCGGCAATCAGCCCCAGCATTTT.

This clonotype was counted a few times. The genes are TRBV18 and TRBJ2-7; no reliable D call. The CDR3 covers 14 residues. The germline CDR1 and CDR2 sequences are KGHSH and LQKENI. Trimming removed 2 bases from V and 1 base from J, with 9 bases in between. CDR3 region: CASSPRAVSYEQYF. In DNA form, the CDR3 reads TGTGCCAGCTCACCAAGGGCAGTTTCCTACGAGCAGTACTTC. Together with reference TRBV18 and TRBJ2-7, the CDR3 gives the full variable domain: NAGVMQNPRHLVRRRGQEARLRCSPMKGHSHVYWYRQLPEEGLKFMVYLQKENIIDESGMPKERFSAEFPKEGPSILRIQQVVRGDSAAYFCASSPRAVSYEQYFGPGTRLTVT.

This clonotype was seen at least ten times. The chain joins TRBV2 to TRBJ2-7; 8 positions match TRBD1. V lost 5 bases, J lost 3 bases, and 9 bases stayed unmatched. Germline assignment: CDR1 SNHLY and CDR2 FYNNEI. CDR3 length equals 15 residues. CDR3 region: CASSTGTGIFYEQYF. CDR3 in DNA: TGTGCCAGCAGTACCGGGACAGGAATATTCTACGAGCAGTACTTC.

Remarks on this clonotype: A clone one base away is much larger, so this may be a read error. V usage is TRBV7-9 and J usage is TRBJ1-2; D is possibly TRBD1 (5 bases). Germline V gene sequence: CDR1 SEHNR, CDR2 FQNEAQ (reference sequence). The CDR3 length is 13 residues. As DNA, the CDR3 is TGTGCCAGCAGCCCCAGCGGGGGGAATGGCTGCACCTTC. Translated, it gives CASSPSGGNGCTF.

This clonotype was detected many times. The V gene is TRBV13, the J gene TRBJ2-5; maybe TRBD1 (5 bases). The germline CDR1 and CDR2 sequences are PRHDT and FYEKMQ (reference sequence). There are 13 residues in the CDR3. Trimming pared 2 bases from V and 2 bases from J, leaving 6 bases between. The CDR3 reads CASSLRQQETQYF. CDR3 nucleotides: TGTGCCAGCAGCTTAAGACAGCAAGAGACCCAGTACTTC.

The CDR3 loop is CASSRLVETQYF. The CDR3 nucleotides are TGTGCCAGCAGCCGGCTTGTTGAGACCCAGTACTTC. This chain links TRBV7-9 with TRBJ2-5; the D is unclear. Trimming shortened V by 5 bases and J by 5 bases, and 9 bases separated the two germline ends. CDR3 length equals 12 residues. Germline CDR1 and CDR2: SEHNR and FQNEAQ (reference sequence).

Remarks on this clonotype: This may come from a read error, since a much larger clone is one base off. The chain recombines TRBV28 with TRBJ1-2; 7 bases fit TRBD1. Germline V gene data show CDR1 as MDHEN and CDR2 as SYDVKM. The CDR3 runs 14 residues. The V segment lost 7 bases and the J segment 7 bases; nucleotides outside the gene matches: 12. Here the CDR3 reads CASTTDRAGCGYTF. The CDR3 nucleotides read TGTGCCAGCACCACAGACAGGGCGGGCTGTGGCTACACCTTC.

This clonotype has a count of ten or more. This chain connects TRBV2 to TRBJ1-1; a possible D gene is TRBD1 (5 bases). Trimming removed 7 bases from V and 5 bases from J, with 17 bases in between. The length of the CDR3 is 14 residues. Germline assignment: CDR1 SNHLY and CDR2 FYNNEI. The CDR3 loop reads CASKRDDWSTEAFF. The CDR3 DNA is TGTGCCAGCAAGCGGGACGATTGGAGTACTGAAGCTTTCTTT. Complete variable domain (other parts from reference TRBV2 and TRBJ1-1): EPEVTQTPSHQVTQMGQEVILRCVPISNHLYFYWYRQILGQKVEFLVSFYNNEISEKSEIFDDQFSVERPDGSNFTLKIRSTKLEDSAMYFCASKRDDWSTEAFFGQGTRLTVV.

Ten or more counts support this clonotype. The chain combines TRBV20-1 with TRBJ2-2; D not certain. The CDR3 spans 14 residues. V shed 0 bases and J shed 8 bases, with 13 bases lying between them. Per the germline V gene, CDR1 is DFQATT and CDR2 is SNEGSKA (reference sequence). CDR3 nucleotides: TGCAGTGCTAGAGATGGGGATTTGGCAGGGGAGCTGTTTTTT. Its translation: CSARDGDLAGELFF.

This clonotype was seen many times. The chain joins TRBV10-2 to TRBJ2-7; D unclear. The germline CDR1 and CDR2 sequences are WSHSY and SAAADI. The V gene lost 3 bases and the J gene lost 1 base, with 10 bases spanning the gap. The CDR3 has 14 amino acids. This CDR3 reads CASSDPDGSYEQYF. The CDR3 DNA reads as TGCGCCAGCAGTGATCCGGACGGTTCCTACGAGCAGTACTTC.

Ten or more counts support this clonotype. The V call is TRBV12-3 or TRBV12-4, the J call TRBJ2-1, with D perhaps assigned TRBD1 or TRBD2 (5 bases each). V dropped 8 bases and J dropped 9 bases, with 17 bases sitting between them. This CDR3 contains 13 residues. CDR3: CASGFGTHAEQFF. The DNA for the CDR3 is TGTGCCAGCGGGTTTGGGACGCATGCTGAGCAGTTCTTC.

The sample holds many counts of this clonotype. J is TRBJ1-1 and V is TRBV6-1; D is ambiguous. Trimming stripped 0 bases from V and 1 base from J, with 9 bases between. This CDR3 is built from 15 residues. Germline assignment: CDR1 MNHNS and CDR2 SASEGT. The CDR3 loop is CASSEATMTNTEAFF. The CDR3 coding sequence is TGTGCCAGCAGTGAAGCGACAATGACGAACACTGAAGCTTTCTTT.

This clonotype was picked up a small number of times. The chain has TRBV29-1 and TRBJ2-3; the match to TRBD2 covers 9 bases. Germline V gene sequence: CDR1 SQVTM, CDR2 ANQGSEA. This CDR3 region has 14 residues. V gave up 1 base and J gave up 3 bases; unmatched junction bases: 2. CDR3: CSVEGRGGTDTQYF. As DNA, the CDR3 is TGCAGCGTTGAAGGGCGGGGGGGGACAGATACGCAGTATTTT.

The chain joins TRBV14 to TRBJ1-1; 8 nucleotides match TRBD1. CDR1 and CDR2 (germline): SGHDN, FVKESK. The V segment lost 4 bases and the J segment 5 bases; nucleotides outside the gene matches: 12. The CDR3 covers 16 residues. The CDR3 sequence is CASSPWTTGVSTEAFF. As DNA, the CDR3 is TGTGCCAGCAGCCCCTGGACGACAGGGGTATCGACTGAAGCTTTCTTT.

This chain joins TRBV9 and TRBJ2-1; TRBD1 might be the D (6 bases). The CDR3 runs to 15 residues. The V and J ends lost 0 bases and 5 bases respectively, with 12 bases between them. Germline CDR1 reads SGDLS; CDR2 reads YYNGEE. CDR3 amino acids: CASSVGSGDHNEQFF. As DNA, the CDR3 is TGTGCCAGCAGCGTAGGGTCAGGGGACCACAATGAGCAGTTCTTC.

The gene calls are TRBV13 and TRBJ2-7, with D possibly being TRBD2 (5 bases). The CDR3 is 12 amino acids. Trimming shortened V by 5 bases and J by 2 bases, and 7 bases separated the two germline ends. Looked up from germline, CDR1 is PRHDT and CDR2 is FYEKMQ (reference sequence). The CDR3 sequence: CASSRTPYEQYF. The CDR3 DNA sequence: TGTGCCAGCAGCCGGACTCCCTACGAGCAGTACTTC.

In its sample, this clonotype was seen a few times. The chain links TRBV5-1 to TRBJ1-6; D uncertain. The germline CDR1 and CDR2 sequences are SGHRS and YFSETQ. The CDR3 is made up of 15 amino acids. The V end lost 2 bases, the J end lost 3 bases, and 9 bases lay between the germline ends. CDR3 nucleotide sequence: TGCGCCAGCAGCTTTTGGGTCGGCTATAATTCACCCCTCCACTTT. It is translated as CASSFWVGYNSPLHF.

This clonotype showed up just a few times. The rearrangement links TRBV5-1 to TRBJ1-4; 9 bases are a match to TRBD1. The V segment lost 4 bases and the J segment 7 bases; nucleotides outside the gene matches: 5. The germline gives CDR1 SGHRS, CDR2 YFSETQ. CDR3 length: 14 amino acids. The CDR3: CASSTGGAGEKLFF. DNA of the CDR3: TGCGCCAGCAGCACAGGGGGCGCGGGTGAAAAACTGTTTTTT.

This clonotype was seen ten or more times. V is TRBV6-1 and J is TRBJ2-1; TRBD1 or TRBD2 may be the D gene (5 bases each). The germline V and J ends were trimmed by 5 bases and 3 bases, with 17 bases remaining between them. Looked up from germline, CDR1 is MNHNS and CDR2 is SASEGT. The CDR3 contains 16 residues. The chain's CDR3 is CASSYFPGPHYNEQFF. The DNA of the CDR3 is TGTGCCAGCAGTTACTTCCCGGGACCGCACTACAATGAGCAGTTCTTC.

This clonotype has a count of ten or more. The rearrangement links TRBV27 to TRBJ2-7; no firm D call. CDR1 MNHEY and CDR2 SMNVEV come from the germline V gene (reference sequence). CDR3 length: 17 residues. Deletions cut 4 bases from V and 3 bases from J, with 22 bases between. CDR3 region: CASSSTKRSSLGYEQYF. The CDR3 bases are TGTGCCAGCAGTTCCACCAAACGATCTTCCCTGGGCTACGAGCAGTACTTC.

This clonotype was seen only a few times. In nucleotides, the CDR3 is TGTGCCAGCAGTGAACCTCGACAGGGGACAAACATTCAGTACTTC. It yields the protein CASSEPRQGTNIQYF. This sequence joins TRBV2 and TRBJ2-4; TRBD1 agrees at 8 bases. This CDR3 has 15 residues. Per germline, CDR1 SNHLY and CDR2 FYNNEI. The V segment lost 2 bases and the J segment 6 bases; nucleotides outside the gene matches: 6.

This clonotype showed up just a few times. The chain couples TRBV25-1 to TRBJ1-5; possibly TRBD1 for D (5 bases). This CDR3 contains 14 residues. V was pared by 2 bases and J by 3 bases, with 8 bases between. Germline values: CDR1 MGHDK, CDR2 SYGVNS. CDR3 loop: CASSETGFNQPQHF. CDR3 nucleotide sequence: TGTGCCAGCAGTGAAACAGGATTCAATCAGCCCCAGCATTTT.

This clonotype was observed a few times. V usage is TRBV18 and J usage is TRBJ1-2; a weak D match, TRBD1 (5 bases). With 1 base removed from V and 3 bases from J, the gap between germline ends came to 18 bases. The CDR3 length is 17 residues. Germline V CDR1 and CDR2: KGHSH, LQKENI. The CDR3 sequence: CASSPRSPGGYDYGYTF. Here the CDR3 DNA reads TGTGCCAGCTCACCACGGAGCCCGGGGGGGTACGACTATGGCTACACCTTC.

This clonotype was seen repeatedly, ten times or more. This chain connects TRBV6-1 to TRBJ1-1; D is perhaps TRBD1 (6 bases). Deletions cut 5 bases from V and 4 bases from J, with 14 bases between. CDR3 length: 14 amino acids. The germline gives CDR1 MNHNS, CDR2 SASEGT. This chain's CDR3 is CASSPNTGSTEAFF. The DNA of the CDR3 is TGTGCCAGCAGTCCCAACACAGGGTCCACTGAAGCTTTCTTT.

This rearrangement joins TRBV25-1 to TRBJ2-3; D remains unclear. This CDR3 region has 12 residues. CDR1 and CDR2 (germline): MGHDK, SYGVNS. The V gene lost 7 bases and the J gene lost 1 base, with 6 bases spanning the gap. The CDR3 nucleotides read TGTGCCAGCAATCGGGGCACAGATACGCAGTATTTT. Translation: CASNRGTDTQYF.

This clonotype occurred many times. The chain has TRBV6-1 and TRBJ2-7; TRBD2 might be the D (6 bases). The CDR3 loop spans 13 amino acids. From germline, CDR1 is MNHNS and CDR2 SASEGT. V was pared by 11 bases and J by 2 bases, with 16 bases between. DNA for the CDR3: TGTGCCGGAGGAGGGCTAGCGACCTACGAGCAGTACTTC. Translation gives CAGGGLATYEQYF.